This T cell receptor (beta chain) was sequenced for a study of blood T cell repertoires in COVID-19. Turning to the study itself: T cells, B-cell-depleted T cells, or PBMCs supplied cDNA or gDNA.

Living in about two dozen US areas, the participants were between about 18 and 100 years of age. Participants were placed into cohorts based on the clinical history they reported. V lost 2 bases to trimming and J lost 1 base, with 5 bases between them. Germline lookup yields CDR1 MNHEY and CDR2 SMNVEV (reference sequence). The CDR3 loop spans 13 amino acids. As handled by the study authors: Estimated nucleated cell counts came from reference gene primer amplification. Assay: immunoSEQ multiplex PCR; the TCRdb copy retains only in-frame clones and omits some. V, J and clone size are those of that table, while D and trimming were read from the DNA. The sample has about 260,000 clones, just under 90% seen once.

The clonotype originates from a young woman with acute COVID-19. The chain joins TRBV27 to TRBJ1-1; no clear D. Sequenced sample: PBMCs or T cells enriched from blood (not recorded which). The CDR3 reads CASSLTANTEAFF. DNA for the CDR3: TGTGCCAGCAGTTTAACAGCGAACACTGAAGCTTTCTTT.